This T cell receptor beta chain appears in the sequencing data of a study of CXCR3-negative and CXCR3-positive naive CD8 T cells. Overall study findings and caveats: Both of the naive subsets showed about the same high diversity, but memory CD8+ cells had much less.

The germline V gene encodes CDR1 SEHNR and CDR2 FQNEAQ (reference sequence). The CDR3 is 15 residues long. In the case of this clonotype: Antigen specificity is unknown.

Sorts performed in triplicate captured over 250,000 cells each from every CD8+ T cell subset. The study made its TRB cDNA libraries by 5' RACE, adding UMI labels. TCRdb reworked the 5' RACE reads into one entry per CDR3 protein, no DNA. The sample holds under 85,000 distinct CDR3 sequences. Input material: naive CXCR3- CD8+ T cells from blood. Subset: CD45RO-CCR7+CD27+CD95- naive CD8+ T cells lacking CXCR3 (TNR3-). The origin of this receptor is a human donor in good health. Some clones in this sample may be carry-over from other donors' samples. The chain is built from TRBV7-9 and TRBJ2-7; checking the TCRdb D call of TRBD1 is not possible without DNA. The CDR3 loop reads CASSSGQGASYEQYF. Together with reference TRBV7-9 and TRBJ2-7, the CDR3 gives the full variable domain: DTGVSQNPRHKITKRGQNVTFRCDPISEHNRLYWYRQTLGQGPEFLTYFQNEAQLEKSRLLSDRFSAERPKGSFSTLEIQRTEQGDSAMYLCASSSGQGASYEQYFGPGTRLTVT.